This entry lists 32 T cell receptor beta chains sequenced from one sample in a study of blood T cell repertoires in COVID-19. Repertoires were generated with immunoSEQ multiplex PCR, while TCRdb's copy carries only in-frame clones and drops some. The repertoire holds 160,000 or so clones, with 80% as singletons. The sequencing input was PBMCs or T cells enriched from blood (not recorded which). The receptor set was obtained from a man aged 35-49 years who had recovered from COVID-19.

The rearrangement uses TRBV6-5 and TRBJ1-3; 8 positions agree with TRBD1. The CDR3 has 15 amino acids. The germline gives CDR1 MNHEY, CDR2 SVGAGI. With V trimmed by 6 bases and J by 0 bases, 4 bases remained unmatched. CDR3 amino acids: CASREGQVSGNTIYF. In DNA, the CDR3 is TGTGCCAGCAGGGAGGGACAGGTCTCTGGAAACACCATATATTTT.

J is TRBJ1-1 and V is TRBV30; D not resolved. Germline values: CDR1 GTSNPN, CDR2 SVGIG (reference sequence). Trimming cost V 3 bases and J 5 bases, with 16 bases left between them. This CDR3 spans 14 amino acids. Here the CDR3 DNA reads TGTGCCTGGAGGCTTAGGCGGGTGTGGACTGAAGCTTTCTTT. Protein product: CAWRLRRVWTEAFF.

This clone came up once. The V and J genes are TRBV5-4 and TRBJ1-3, with D unresolved. The V gene lost 0 bases and the J gene lost 2 bases, with 9 bases spanning the gap. The CDR3 extends over 15 amino acids. CDR1 is SGHNT, CDR2 YYREEE, per germline (reference sequence). CDR3 nucleotide sequence: TGTGCCAGCAGCTTGGGCGGGTTTCCTGGAAACACCATATATTTT. This codes for CASSLGGFPGNTIYF.

This clone was observed a single time. The V call is TRBV7-6, the J call TRBJ2-5; 15 bases agree with TRBD2. CDR3 length: 18 amino acids. V was pared by 0 bases and J by 2 bases, with 4 bases of the junction left unmatched. In germline, CDR1 is SGHVS, CDR2 FNYEAQ. The CDR3 reads CASSLAAGTSGGQETQYF. CDR3 DNA: TGTGCCAGCAGCTTAGCCGCCGGGACTAGCGGGGGGCAAGAGACCCAGTACTTC.

J is TRBJ1-5 and V is TRBV14; 7 bases line up with TRBD1. This CDR3 spans 14 amino acids. Germline V gives CDR1 SGHDN, CDR2 FVKESK. V was clipped by 4 bases and J by 3 bases; unmatched bases: 3. CDR3 loop: CASSLTGVNQPQHF. CDR3 bases: TGTGCCAGCAGCCTCACAGGGGTCAATCAGCCCCAGCATTTT.

CDR3: CASSPGAASSGNTIYF. The CDR3 region has the DNA TGTGCCAGCTCACCAGGGGCAGCAAGCTCTGGAAACACCATATATTTT. The chain joins TRBV18 to TRBJ1-3, with a tentative D call TRBD1 (5 bases). The CDR3 spans 16 residues. V shed 2 bases and J shed 0 bases, with 11 bases lying between them. CDR1 is KGHSH and CDR2 is LQKENI in the germline V gene.

This chain uses TRBV11-3 with TRBJ2-5; 8 nucleotides line up with TRBD2. The CDR3 runs to 13 residues. The germline V gene encodes CDR1 SGHNT and CDR2 YENEEA. Trimming cost V 4 bases and J 2 bases; bases outside gene matches: 0. CDR3: CASSSGGQETQYF. The CDR3 DNA reads as TGTGCCAGCAGCTCGGGGGGGCAAGAGACCCAGTACTTC. The full variable domain, rest sourced from reference TRBV11-3 and TRBJ2-5, is EAGVVQSPRYKIIEKKQPVAFWCNPISGHNTLYWYLQNLGQGPELLIRYENEEAVDDSQLPKDRFSAERLKGVDSTLKIQPAELGDSAVYLCASSSGGQETQYFGPGTRLLVL.

CDR3 nucleotides: TGTGCCAGCAGCCCCCGTGGGACTCCCAATGAGCAGTTCTTC. Protein product: CASSPRGTPNEQFF. This rearrangement joins TRBV11-3 to TRBJ2-1; D possibly corresponds to TRBD2 (6 bases). The germline CDR1 and CDR2 sequences are SGHNT and YENEEA. This CDR3 comprises 14 residues. Trimming pared 5 bases from V and 6 bases from J, leaving 14 bases between. Together with reference TRBV11-3 and TRBJ2-1, the CDR3 gives the full variable domain: EAGVVQSPRYKIIEKKQPVAFWCNPISGHNTLYWYLQNLGQGPELLIRYENEEAVDDSQLPKDRFSAERLKGVDSTLKIQPAELGDSAVYLCASSPRGTPNEQFFGPGTRLTVL.

The chain links TRBV30 to TRBJ2-5, with TRBD2 matching over 12 bases. After removal of 2 bases from V and 4 bases from J, the junction contained 2 bases not matched to a gene. Germline CDR1 GTSNPN, CDR2 SVGIG (reference sequence). The CDR3 runs 14 residues. CDR3 sequence (DNA): TGTGCCTGGAGTCCGACTAGCGGGGGAGAGACCCAGTACTTC. It specifies CAWSPTSGGETQYF. The variable domain in full, with the rest retrieved from reference TRBV30 and TRBJ2-5, is SQTIHQWPATLVQPVGSPLSLECTVEGTSNPNLYWYRQAAGRGLQLLFYSVGIGQISSEVPQNLSASRPQDRQFILSSKKLLLSDSGFYLCAWSPTSGGETQYFGPGTRLLVL.

The CDR3 protein is CASSQEPLGQFF. CDR3 nucleotide sequence: TGTGCCAGCAGCCAAGAACCCCTCGGGCAGTTCTTC. V gene TRBV14 combines with J gene TRBJ2-1; no definite D call. The V end was cut by 0 bases, the J end by 12 bases, with 9 bases between. Germline values: CDR1 SGHDN, CDR2 FVKESK. There are 12 residues in the CDR3. Drawing the rest from reference TRBV14 and TRBJ2-1, the complete variable domain is EAGVTQFPSHSVIEKGQTVTLRCDPISGHDNLYWYRRVMGKEIKFLLHFVKESKQDESGMPNNRFLAERTGGTYSTLKVQPAELEDSGVYFCASSQEPLGQFFGPGTRLTVL.

The chain uses TRBV10-2 and TRBJ2-2; 10 positions agree with TRBD2. Germline CDR1 and CDR2: WSHSY and SAAADI. The CDR3 extends over 15 amino acids. The J segment lost 1 base and the V segment lost 11 bases, leaving 7 bases of the junction unmatched. The CDR3 DNA is TGCGCCGCCCGGACTAGCGGACTGAACACCGGGGAGCTGTTTTTT. Translation: CAARTSGLNTGELFF.

The sample holds a few counts of this clone. The chain has TRBV6-6 and TRBJ1-6; D unresolved. Germline CDR1 reads MNHNY; CDR2 reads SVGAGI (reference sequence). Trimming cost V 0 bases and J 15 bases, with 12 bases left between them. The CDR3 contains 13 residues. The CDR3 region has the DNA TGTGCCAGCAGTTACTCCGAGGCCGTAGGCCTCCACTTT. Translating it yields CASSYSEAVGLHF.

The chain joins TRBV2 to TRBJ1-1, with D possibly being TRBD1 (6 bases). Germline V gene sequence: CDR1 SNHLY, CDR2 FYNNEI. Trimming took off 1 base at V and 4 bases at J, with 10 bases between the two ends. CDR3 length: 14 residues. This CDR3 is CASSEEQGITEAFF. In DNA, the CDR3 is TGTGCCAGCAGTGAAGAACAGGGAATCACTGAAGCTTTCTTT. The full variable domain, completed using reference TRBV2 and TRBJ1-1, is EPEVTQTPSHQVTQMGQEVILRCVPISNHLYFYWYRQILGQKVEFLVSFYNNEISEKSEIFDDQFSVERPDGSNFTLKIRSTKLEDSAMYFCASSEEQGITEAFFGQGTRLTVV.

The V call is TRBV29-1, the J call TRBJ1-1; 7 bases are a match to TRBD1. Germline V gene sequence: CDR1 SQVTM, CDR2 ANQGSEA. Trimming at V came to 7 bases and at J to 1 base, leaving 3 bases not matched to a gene. The CDR3 spans 12 residues. CDR3 DNA sequence: TGCAGCGCTAACAGGGGGAACACTGAAGCTTTCTTT. Translated: CSANRGNTEAFF.

This clone was seen more than once but under ten times. The V call is TRBV11-3, the J call TRBJ2-7, with D possibly TRBD2 on 6 matching bases. The CDR3 extends over 17 amino acids. Per the germline V gene, CDR1 is SGHNT and CDR2 is YENEEA. The V gene lost 3 bases and the J gene lost 0 bases, with 18 bases spanning the gap. The CDR3 DNA follows: TGTGCCAGCAGCTTGAAACCCGGGAGTGCGAGCTCCTACGAGCAGTACGTC. It is translated as CASSLKPGSASSYEQYV.

This clone showed up just once. J is TRBJ1-6 and V is TRBV5-4; D gene ambiguous. V was trimmed by 4 bases and J by 10 bases, leaving 18 bases between them. Looked up from germline, CDR1 is SGHNT and CDR2 is YYREEE (reference sequence). The CDR3 extends over 15 amino acids. As DNA, the CDR3 is TGTGCCAGCAGCGTATCCGGGAAGGGCCCGTCACCCCTCCACTTT. Translation: CASSVSGKGPSPLHF. Full variable domain (rest looked up from reference TRBV5-4 and TRBJ1-6): ETGVTQSPTHLIKTRGQQVTLRCSSQSGHNTVSWYQQALGQGPQFIFQYYREEENGRGNFPPRFSGLQFPNYSSELNVNALELDDSALYLCASSVSGKGPSPLHFGNGTRLTVT.

V and J are TRBV13 and TRBJ2-1; 7 nucleotides match TRBD1. The germline V gene has CDR1 PRHDT and CDR2 FYEKMQ (reference sequence). The CDR3 loop spans 15 amino acids. The trim removed 4 bases at V and 7 bases at J, leaving 10 bases unmatched. The CDR3 loop is CASSSPGTAVNEQFF. In DNA, the CDR3 is TGTGCCAGCAGCTCCCCCGGGACAGCGGTTAATGAGCAGTTCTTC.

This clone was recorded only once. The chain is built from TRBV2 and TRBJ2-7; 9 positions match TRBD1. The germline CDR1 and CDR2 sequences are SNHLY and FYNNEI. V trimming: 3 bases; J trimming: 4 bases; junction bases outside the gene matches: 10. This CDR3 region has 16 residues. CDR3 sequence reads: CASSDTGGEMVYEQYV. The CDR3 DNA is TGTGCCAGCAGTGATACAGGGGGCGAGATGGTATACGAGCAGTACGTC.

The rearrangement links TRBV30 to TRBJ2-2; the D gene is possibly TRBD2 (5 bases). The V and J ends lost 4 bases and 4 bases respectively, with 13 bases between them. Germline V lookup: CDR1 GTSNPN, CDR2 SVGIG (reference sequence). The CDR3 covers 14 residues. The CDR3 region has the DNA TGTGCCTGGATGGTCAATGGAGGCACCGGGGAGCTGTTTTTT. It is translated as CAWMVNGGTGELFF.

This clone was counted a few times. This chain links TRBV7-2 with TRBJ2-3, with D perhaps TRBD1 (5 bases). The CDR3 loop spans 14 amino acids. V was trimmed by 3 bases and J by 1 base, leaving 8 bases between them. Germline V CDR1 and CDR2: SGHTA, FQGNSA. The CDR3 DNA reads as TGTGCCAGCAGCTTCTCCAGGGGCACAGATACGCAGTATTTT. This translates into CASSFSRGTDTQYF.

V usage is TRBV2 and J usage is TRBJ1-2; D is perhaps TRBD1 (6 bases). The CDR3 is made up of 13 amino acids. V was shortened by 6 bases and J by 4 bases, with 12 bases between the two germline ends. CDR1 is SNHLY, CDR2 FYNNEI, per germline. CDR3 sequence (DNA): TGTGCCAGCAGGGAGGACAGTCCCTATGGCTACACCTTC. This encodes CASREDSPYGYTF.

The chain carries TRBV5-6 and TRBJ2-5; TRBD2 aligns across 7 bases. Germline V gives CDR1 SGHDT, CDR2 YYEEEE. V lost 4 bases, J lost 5 bases, and 8 bases stayed unmatched. The CDR3 spans 14 residues. The CDR3 bases are TGTGCCAGCAGCGATCTAGCGGCTCTTGAGACCCAGTACTTC. As protein: CASSDLAALETQYF.

The DNA for the CDR3 is TGCGCCAGCAGACGGACAGGAGGAATTTCGAACACTGAAGCTTTCTTT. Translation gives CASRRTGGISNTEAFF. The chain joins TRBV5-1 to TRBJ1-1, with TRBD1 identical over 7 bases. The CDR3 is made up of 16 amino acids. The V gene's germline CDR1 is SGHRS and CDR2 YFSETQ. After removal of 5 bases from V and 1 base from J, the junction contained 11 bases not matched to a gene.

In this sample, this clone turned up a few times. Here the CDR3 DNA reads TGTGCCAGCAGCTTACCTGGACAGGGGGCGGACACCGGGGAGCTGTTTTTT. Its translation is CASSLPGQGADTGELFF. J is TRBJ2-2 and V is TRBV7-9, with 11 nucleotides matching TRBD1. The ends lost 2 bases at V and 3 bases at J; junction bases unmatched: 5. This CDR3 region has 17 residues. Germline CDR1 SEHNR, CDR2 FQNEAQ (reference sequence).

This clone was counted once. The chain couples TRBV7-9 to TRBJ2-7; 8 positions agree with TRBD1. CDR3 length: 14 residues. Unmatched junction bases numbered 10, after V lost 5 bases and J lost 7 bases. Per the germline V gene, CDR1 is SEHNR and CDR2 is FQNEAQ (reference sequence). For the CDR3, the DNA is TGTGCCAGCAGCCCAGCCAGGACAGGGTGGGAGCAGTACTTC. Amino acids: CASSPARTGWEQYF.

This chain connects TRBV6-2 or TRBV6-3 to TRBJ2-1, with TRBD2 identical over 13 bases. The junction had 9 bases not matched to a gene; V was cut back by 6 bases and J by 10 bases. The CDR3 is made up of 15 amino acids. CDR1 is MNHEY and CDR2 is SVGEGT in the germline V gene. The CDR3 nucleotides read TGTGCCAGCAGCCCACTAGCGGGGGGGCTGGAGGAGCAGTTCTTC. Translating gives CASSPLAGGLEEQFF.

The chain carries TRBV2 and TRBJ2-5, with TRBD2 matching 8 bases. The V segment lost 7 bases and the J segment 7 bases; nucleotides outside the gene matches: 11. CDR1 is SNHLY and CDR2 is FYNNEI in the germline V gene. This CDR3 is 14 amino acids long. CDR3 sequence reads: CASKFGGGSGTQYF. Here the CDR3 DNA reads TGTGCCAGCAAGTTCGGCGGGGGGTCGGGGACCCAGTACTTC.

The chain uses TRBV27 and TRBJ1-1; 7 bases line up with TRBD1. Per the germline V gene, CDR1 is MNHEY and CDR2 is SMNVEV (reference sequence). V dropped 3 bases and J dropped 11; count of bases not matched to a gene: 9. The CDR3 spans 13 residues. In DNA form, the CDR3 reads TGTGCCAGCAGTTTTGGAGGGGGCAGGGGGGCTTTCTTT. Translated, it gives CASSFGGGRGAFF.

This clone was found once. The chain couples TRBV6-5 to TRBJ1-1; D gene unclear. The germline V and J ends were trimmed by 6 bases and 2 bases, with 16 bases remaining between them. Germline V gene lookup returns CDR1 MNHEY and CDR2 SVGAGI. This CDR3 comprises 15 residues. The CDR3 protein is CASSPAEEGNTEAFF. CDR3 bases: TGTGCCAGCAGCCCCGCCGAGGAGGGAAACACTGAAGCTTTCTTT.

The gene calls are TRBV12-3 or TRBV12-4 and TRBJ1-1; D ambiguous. The CDR3 contains 12 residues. The V gene lost 6 bases and the J gene lost 3 bases, with 8 bases spanning the gap. In DNA form, the CDR3 reads TGTGCCAGCAGCGTCCGGGACACTGAAGCTTTCTTT. Residues: CASSVRDTEAFF.

The chain links TRBV10-3 to TRBJ2-5; 10 nucleotides line up with TRBD2. The V and J ends lost 0 bases and 5 bases, in that order; junction bases with no gene match: 9. Germline V gene data show CDR1 as ENHRY and CDR2 as SYGVKD. The CDR3 sequence is 17 residues long. CDR3 sequence: CAISESIASGGAETQYF. The CDR3 DNA sequence: TGTGCCATCAGTGAGTCAATCGCCAGCGGGGGGGCTGAGACCCAGTACTTC.

The rearrangement uses TRBV12-5 and TRBJ2-1; 7 bases line up with TRBD1. CDR1 is LGHNT and CDR2 is FRNRAP in the germline V gene. Trimming took 7 bases from V and 0 from J; bases not matched to a gene: 6. This CDR3 has 15 amino acids. The CDR3 loop is CASEDRASSYNEQFF. The DNA for the CDR3 is TGTGCTAGTGAAGACAGGGCGAGCTCCTACAATGAGCAGTTCTTC.